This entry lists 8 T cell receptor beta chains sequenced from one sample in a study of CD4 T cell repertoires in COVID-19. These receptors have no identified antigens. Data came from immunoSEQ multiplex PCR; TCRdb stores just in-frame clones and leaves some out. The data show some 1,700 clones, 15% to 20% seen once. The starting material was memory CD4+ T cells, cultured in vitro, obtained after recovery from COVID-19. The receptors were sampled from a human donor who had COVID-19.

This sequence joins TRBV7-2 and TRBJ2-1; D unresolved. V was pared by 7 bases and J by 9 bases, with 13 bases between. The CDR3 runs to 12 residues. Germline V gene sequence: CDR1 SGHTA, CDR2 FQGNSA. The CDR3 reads CASTPPTAEQFF. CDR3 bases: TGTGCCAGCACCCCTCCGACTGCTGAGCAGTTCTTC.

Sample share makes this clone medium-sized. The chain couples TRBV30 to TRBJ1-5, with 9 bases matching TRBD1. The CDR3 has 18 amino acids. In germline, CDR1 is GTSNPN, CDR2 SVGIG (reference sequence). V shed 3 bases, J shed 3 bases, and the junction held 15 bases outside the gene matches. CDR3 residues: CAWSYKPTGTGFNQPQHF. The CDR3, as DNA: TGTGCCTGGAGCTATAAACCCACCGGGACAGGGTTCAATCAGCCCCAGCATTTT.

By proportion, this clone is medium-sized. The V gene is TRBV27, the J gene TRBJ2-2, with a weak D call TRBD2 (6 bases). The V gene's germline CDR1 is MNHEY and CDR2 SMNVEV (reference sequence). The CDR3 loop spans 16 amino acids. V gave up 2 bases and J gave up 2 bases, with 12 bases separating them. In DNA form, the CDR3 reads TGTGCCAGCAGTTTACGGGGGAGAATAAACACCGGGGAGCTGTTTTTT. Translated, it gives CASSLRGRINTGELFF.

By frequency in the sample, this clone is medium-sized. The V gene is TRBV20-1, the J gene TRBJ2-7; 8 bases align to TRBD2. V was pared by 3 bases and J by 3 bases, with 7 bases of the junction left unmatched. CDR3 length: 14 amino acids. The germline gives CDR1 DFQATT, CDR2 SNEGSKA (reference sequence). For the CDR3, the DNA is TGCAGTGCTAGTGGACGGACTAGCCGCTACGAGCAGTACTTC. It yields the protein CSASGRTSRYEQYF.

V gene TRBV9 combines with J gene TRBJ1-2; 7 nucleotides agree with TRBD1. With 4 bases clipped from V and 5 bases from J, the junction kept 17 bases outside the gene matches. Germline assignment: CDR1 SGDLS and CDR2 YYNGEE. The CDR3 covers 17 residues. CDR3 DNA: TGTGCCAGCAGCTCGACGACCGGGAGACAGGGCGCATATGGCTACACCTTC. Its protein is CASSSTTGRQGAYGYTF.

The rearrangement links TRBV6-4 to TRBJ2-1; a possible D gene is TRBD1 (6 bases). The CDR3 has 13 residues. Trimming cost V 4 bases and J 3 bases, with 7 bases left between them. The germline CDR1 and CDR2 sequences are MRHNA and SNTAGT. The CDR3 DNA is TGTGCCAGCAGTGCGACAGGCTACAATGAGCAGTTCTTC. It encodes CASSATGYNEQFF.

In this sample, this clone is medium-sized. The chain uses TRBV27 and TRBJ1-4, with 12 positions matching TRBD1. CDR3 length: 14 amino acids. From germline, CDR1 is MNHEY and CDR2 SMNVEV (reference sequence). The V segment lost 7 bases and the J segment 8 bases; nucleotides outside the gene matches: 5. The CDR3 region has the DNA TGTGCCAGCAAATTGGGGACAGGGGGCGAAAAACTGTTTTTT. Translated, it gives CASKLGTGGEKLFF.

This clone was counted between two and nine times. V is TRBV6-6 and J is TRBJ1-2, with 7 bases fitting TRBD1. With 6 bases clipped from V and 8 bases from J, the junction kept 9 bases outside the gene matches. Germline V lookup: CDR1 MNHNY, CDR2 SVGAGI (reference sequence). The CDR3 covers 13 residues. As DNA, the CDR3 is TGTGCCAGCAGCAACAGGGGCTCCATGGGCTACACCTTC. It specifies CASSNRGSMGYTF.